These 17 T cell receptor beta chains came from one sample sequenced in a study of metastatic and nonmetastatic thyroid tumors. No patient had received any treatment before thyroid surgery. MiXCR re-clonotyped the PCR reads for TCRdb. Of 35,000 to 50,000 clones in the sample, less than 35% were seen once. The sample taken for sequencing was blood. The source is a male donor with papillary thyroid cancer or a benign thyroid nodule (not recorded which). Some clones in this sample may be carry-over from other donors' samples.

The table lists this clone with a few counts. Since a much larger clone is just one base distant, this may be a read error. Other DNA sequences within the sample encode an identical CDR3. V usage is TRBV9 and J usage is TRBJ2-7; 9 nucleotides align to TRBD1. CDR1 is SGDLS and CDR2 is YYNGEE in the germline V gene. The CDR3 loop spans 15 amino acids. V lost 0 bases to trimming and J lost 5 bases; unmatched junction nucleotides: 6. The CDR3 protein is CASSVGTGGFDEQYF. CDR3 coding DNA: TGTGCCAGCAGCGTAGGTACAGGGGGCTTCGACGAGCAGTACTTC.

J is TRBJ1-3 and V is TRBV6-1; TRBD1 matches at 10 bases. CDR1 is MNHNS and CDR2 is SASEGT in the germline V gene. The CDR3 loop spans 17 amino acids. Losses at the gene ends were 5 bases for V and 2 bases for J; bases not matched to a gene: 9. The CDR3 nucleotides read TGTGCCAGCAGTACCATCGACAGGGGGCATACTGGAAACACCATATATTTT. Its protein product is CASSTIDRGHTGNTIYF.

This clone occurred a few times. Germline and junction disagree at one end, which may indicate a read error. The chain employs TRBV6-4 and TRBJ1-2; 7 nucleotides agree with TRBD1. This CDR3 contains 15 residues. CDR1 and CDR2 (germline): MRHNA, SNTAGT. In nucleotides, the CDR3 is TGTGCCAGTAGTGGACCCGACAGGGCTCCCCTTGGCTACACCTTC. This encodes CASSGPDRAPLGYTF.

Ten or more counts support this clone. This rearrangement joins TRBV12-3 or TRBV12-4 to TRBJ2-3, with D perhaps TRBD1 or TRBD2 (5 bases each). CDR3 length: 15 residues. Between the trimmed V and J ends, which lost 3 bases and 0 bases, there was a span of 10 bases. The CDR3 loop is CASSFTGASTDTQYF. The DNA for the CDR3 is TGTGCCAGCAGTTTTACCGGGGCTAGCACAGATACGCAGTATTTT.

This clone was counted ten times or more. J is TRBJ1-1 and V is TRBV9; D ambiguous. Germline V gives CDR1 SGDLS, CDR2 YYNGEE. This CDR3 spans 15 amino acids. V was pared by 1 base and J by 0 bases, with 10 bases between. The CDR3 coding sequence is TGTGCCAGCAGCGTAAGCCAAACAATGAACACTGAAGCTTTCTTT. Its translation: CASSVSQTMNTEAFF.

This clone has ten or more counts. CDR3 in DNA: TGTGCCAGTAGTATTTCCGGGGAGCTGTTTTTT. Its protein is CASSISGELFF. The genes are TRBV19 and TRBJ2-2; D remains ambiguous. Germline loops: CDR1 LNHDA, CDR2 SQIVND (reference sequence). V was shortened by 3 bases and J by 6 bases, with 2 bases between the two germline ends. CDR3 length: 11 residues. Looking up the rest from reference TRBV19 and TRBJ2-2 gives the full variable domain: DGGITQSPKYLFRKEGQNVTLSCEQNLNHDAMYWYRQDPGQGLRLIYYSQIVNDFQKGDIAEGYSVSREKKESFPLTVTSAQKNPTAFYLCASSISGELFFGEGSRLTVL.

This clone has a handful of counts. The junction and the germline gene differ at one end; a read error may be behind it. The chain recombines TRBV6-4 with TRBJ2-1; tentatively, D is TRBD2 (5 bases). This CDR3 is built from 15 residues. Germline CDR1 is MRHNA and CDR2 is SNTAGT. CDR3 nucleotide sequence: TGTGCCAACAGTGACTCTGTAGAGGGCGACAATGAGCAGTTCTTC. The encoded protein is CANSDSVEGDNEQFF.

This clone has ten or more counts. This chain joins TRBV18 and TRBJ2-7; 13 bases agree with TRBD2. There are 20 residues in the CDR3. Germline V gene sequence: CDR1 KGHSH, CDR2 LQKENI. J lost 2 bases, V lost 4 bases, and 17 bases had no gene match. This CDR3 reads CASSLKGGSGLAGPTYEQYF. The CDR3 DNA is TGTGCCAGCTCACTCAAAGGGGGGTCGGGACTAGCGGGACCTACCTACGAGCAGTACTTC.

This clone has a handful of counts. The chain employs TRBV6-1 and TRBJ2-1, with unresolved D. Germline V gives CDR1 MNHNS, CDR2 SASEGT. The CDR3 covers 15 residues. The V gene lost 1 base and the J gene lost 4 bases, with 11 bases spanning the gap. In DNA, the CDR3 is TGTGCCAGCAGTGAAGTGTCGGCAGCTTACAATGAGCAGTTCTTC. It encodes CASSEVSAAYNEQFF.

The CDR3, as DNA: TGTGCCAGCAGCGCCGCTAGCGGGAGGGGCAATGAGCAGTTCTTC. Amino acid sequence: CASSAASGRGNEQFF. The chain has TRBV7-3 and TRBJ2-1; 12 bases map to TRBD2. This CDR3 is built from 15 residues. Germline trimming cut 5 bases from V and 6 bases from J; bases unmatched to any gene: 5. Germline CDR1 SGHTA, CDR2 FQGTGA.

Ten or more counts support this clone. The chain joins TRBV10-3 to TRBJ2-2; the D gene could be TRBD1 or TRBD2 (6 bases each). The V end lost 5 bases, the J end lost 2 bases, and 12 bases lay between the germline ends. There are 15 residues in the CDR3. CDR1 and CDR2 from the germline V gene are ENHRY and SYGVKD. DNA of the CDR3: TGTGCCATCAGTAGGGCGGGACATAACACCGGGGAGCTGTTTTTT. Translated: CAISRAGHNTGELFF.

V and J are TRBV20-1 and TRBJ2-5, with 9 bases fitting TRBD1. Germline CDR1 and CDR2: DFQATT and SNEGSKA (reference sequence). This CDR3 is built from 13 residues. V lost 6 bases to trimming and J lost 1 base; unmatched junction nucleotides: 3. CDR3 bases: TGCAGTGCGCCACAGGGGGCCCAAGAGACCCAGTACTTC. Amino acids: CSAPQGAQETQYF.

This clone came up many times. Written as DNA, the CDR3 is TGTGCCAGCAGTCCAACGACTGAAGATCCGTACTTC. This translates into CASSPTTEDPYF. V usage is TRBV12-3 or TRBV12-4 and J usage is TRBJ2-7; D is undetermined. This CDR3 spans 12 amino acids. Trimming left V 5 bases short and J 12 bases short, with 17 bases between.

The chain recombines TRBV15 with TRBJ2-3; weak D call: TRBD2 (5 bases). Germline V gene data show CDR1 as LNHNV and CDR2 as YYDKDF (reference sequence). The CDR3 sequence is 14 residues long. V was clipped by 0 bases and J by 6 bases, with 10 bases between them. The DNA of the CDR3 is TGTGCCACCAGCAGAGATAGCGCCGGCGATACGCAGTATTTT. It is translated as CATSRDSAGDTQYF. Based on the CDR3 plus reference TRBV15 and TRBJ2-3, the full variable domain is DAMVIQNPRYQVTQFGKPVTLSCSQTLNHNVMYWYQQKSSQAPKLLFHYYDKDFNNEADTPDNFQSRRPNTSFCFLDIRSPGLGDTAMYLCATSRDSAGDTQYFGPGTRLTVL.

This clone has at least ten counts. The chain uses TRBV15 and TRBJ2-5; D may be TRBD2 (5 bases). The germline V gene encodes CDR1 LNHNV and CDR2 YYDKDF (reference sequence). V lost 0 bases and J 5 bases, leaving 7 bases between the germline ends. The CDR3 length is 13 residues. The CDR3 DNA sequence: TGTGCCACCAGCAGAGATCCGGGGGAGACCCAGTACTTC. This translates into CATSRDPGETQYF.

This clone was seen repeatedly, ten times or more. This chain joins TRBV20-1 and TRBJ2-5; no definite D call. Germline values: CDR1 DFQATT, CDR2 SNEGSKA (reference sequence). The CDR3 length is 8 residues. CDR3 loop: CSWGTQYF. The CDR3 coding sequence is TGCAGCTGGGGGACCCAGTACTTC.

There are a few counts of this clone. The conserved phenylalanine or tryptophan is not found at the CDR3 terminus, so this likely reflects a read error. The genes are TRBV10-3 and TRBJ2-1, with D perhaps being TRBD1 or TRBD2 (6 bases each). Deletions cut 8 bases from V and 6 bases from J, with 14 bases between. Germline assignment: CDR1 ENHRY and CDR2 SYGVKD. This CDR3 region has 13 residues. The CDR3 sequence: CAIEAGEVNEQFS. CDR3 DNA sequence: TGTGCCATCGAGGCAGGGGAGGTCAATGAGCAGTTCTCC.